Shown below are 24 T cell receptor beta chains from a single sample sequenced in a study of blood T cells in healthy people across ages. The authors ran a second PCR of roughly 6 to 12 cycles using a sample-barcoded 5' primer and a J-beta primer mix. One entry per CDR3 protein, called by TCRdb with MiXCR from the 5' RACE reads. Counted here are about 1.5 million distinct CDR3 sequences, 35% to 45% occurring once; the ten biggest clones make up just over 4%. The sample taken for sequencing was blood. These receptors came from a woman aged 18-29 years in good health.

The chain recombines TRBV27 with TRBJ2-3; the D gene is possibly TRBD2 (6 bases). Trimming took 5 bases from V and 0 from J, leaving 15 bases between them. The CDR3 loop spans 16 amino acids. CDR1 and CDR2 from the germline V gene are MNHEY and SMNVEV (reference sequence). The DNA of the CDR3 is TGTGCCAGCAGTCCCCGGGGACTTACTAGCACAGATACGCAGTATTTT. Protein product: CASSPRGLTSTDTQYF.

The chain couples TRBV5-6 to TRBJ1-1, with a possible D match to TRBD1 (6 bases). There are 17 residues in the CDR3. Germline CDR1 reads SGHDT; CDR2 reads YYEEEE. Trimming stripped 0 bases from V and 0 bases from J, with 15 bases between. The CDR3 nucleotides read TGTGCCAGCAGCTTGGACAGGGCGGGGTGGTTGAACACTGAAGCTTTCTTT. Translation gives CASSLDRAGWLNTEAFF.

The CDR3 DNA reads as TGTGCCACCAGCAGACCGTCGTGGAATGAGCAGTTCTTC. This sequence encodes CATSRPSWNEQFF. V is TRBV15 and J is TRBJ2-1; D unclear. The CDR3 runs 13 residues. Trimming took 2 bases from V and 7 from J, leaving 9 bases between them. Germline CDR1 and CDR2: LNHNV and YYDKDF (reference sequence). Complete variable domain (other parts from reference TRBV15 and TRBJ2-1): DAMVIQNPRYQVTQFGKPVTLSCSQTLNHNVMYWYQQKSSQAPKLLFHYYDKDFNNEADTPDNFQSRRPNTSFCFLDIRSPGLGDTAMYLCATSRPSWNEQFFGPGTRLTVL.

This clonotype was detected only once. A read error may account for a junction end that differs from germline. The chain is built from TRBV7-8 and TRBJ1-1, with D possibly TRBD1 on 5 matching bases. This CDR3 is built from 13 residues. Germline assignment: CDR1 SGHVS and CDR2 FQNEAQ. The CDR3: CAGRPGLNTEAFF. Written as DNA, the CDR3 is TGTGCCGGCAGGCCGGGACTCAACACTGAAGCTTTCTTT.

The table lists this clonotype with a few counts. J is TRBJ2-5 and V is TRBV28; 7 nucleotides agree with TRBD1. The closer fit of TRBJ2-7 to the DNA end suggests the J call may be wrong. The CDR3 is 15 amino acids. Germline CDR1 MDHEN, CDR2 SYDVKM. The CDR3: CASSIRQGVTYEQYF. The CDR3 coding sequence is TGTGCCAGCAGCATTCGACAGGGTGTAACCTACGAGCAGTACTTC.

The chain uses TRBV12-3 or TRBV12-4 and TRBJ2-3; D may be TRBD1 or TRBD2 (5 bases each). The CDR3 sequence is 14 residues long. The V end lost 6 bases, the J end lost 5 bases, and 15 bases lay between the germline ends. CDR3 coding DNA: TGTGCCAGCAGAGGGGACGCCATGGGAGATACGCAGTATTTT. Encoded protein: CASRGDAMGDTQYF.

The chain combines TRBV7-2 with TRBJ2-4; 9 bases fit TRBD2. The CDR3 is made up of 16 amino acids. The V segment lost 5 bases and the J segment 4 bases; nucleotides outside the gene matches: 9. Germline CDR1 and CDR2: SGHTA and FQGNSA. CDR3 region: CASSNRRLAGKNIQYF. CDR3 sequence (DNA): TGTGCCAGCAGCAACCGGCGGCTAGCGGGGAAAAACATTCAGTACTTC. The full variable domain, rest sourced from reference TRBV7-2 and TRBJ2-4, is GAGVSQSPSNKVTEKGKDVELRCDPISGHTALYWYRQSLGQGLEFLIYFQGNSAPDKSGLPSDRFSAERTGGSVSTLTIQRTQQEDSAVYLCASSNRRLAGKNIQYFGAGTRLSVL.

V is TRBV4-2 and J is TRBJ1-5; weak D call: TRBD1 (5 bases). The CDR3 sequence is 16 residues long. The V and J ends lost 0 bases and 9 bases respectively, with 18 bases between them. In germline, CDR1 is LGHNA, CDR2 YNFKEQ. DNA of the CDR3: TGTGCCAGCAGCCAAGACAGGGCCCCGTCTCTATCGCCCCAGCATTTT. The encoded protein is CASSQDRAPSLSPQHF.

The gene calls are TRBV7-8 and TRBJ2-2, with 10 bases matching TRBD1. This CDR3 has 17 residues. The germline CDR1 and CDR2 sequences are SGHVS and FQNEAQ. With V trimmed by 0 bases and J by 3 bases, 4 bases remained unmatched. CDR3 DNA sequence: TGTGCCAGCAGCTTAGCGACAGGGGGCGGGTACACCGGGGAGCTGTTTTTT. Its protein is CASSLATGGGYTGELFF.

About this clonotype itself: Mismatch with germline at one junction end may stem from a read error. CDR3: CAGSLVSGTSYGYTF. In DNA, the CDR3 is TGTGCCGGCAGCTTAGTCAGTGGGACCAGCTATGGCTACACCTTC. The chain recombines TRBV7-2 with TRBJ1-2; D possibly corresponds to TRBD1 (5 bases). Germline CDR1 reads SGHTA; CDR2 reads FQGNSA. This CDR3 has 15 residues.

On this clonotype itself: One junction end does not reproduce the germline sequence, and a read error may be involved. The chain is built from TRBV27 and TRBJ1-4, with 7 bases that match TRBD1. This CDR3 region has 14 residues. Per the germline V gene, CDR1 is MNHEY and CDR2 is SMNVEV (reference sequence). The CDR3 sequence is CASSLSQGEEKLFF. In DNA form, the CDR3 reads TGTGCCAGCAGCTTATCCCAGGGGGAGGAAAAACTGTTTTTT.

In its sample, this clonotype was seen a few times. The gene calls are TRBV6-2 or TRBV6-3 and TRBJ2-1, with D perhaps matching TRBD1 (6 bases). Trimming took off 3 bases at V and 8 bases at J, with 14 bases between the two ends. The CDR3 length is 14 residues. CDR1 and CDR2 from the germline V gene are MNHEY and SVGEGT. The CDR3 nucleotides are TGTGCCAGCAGTTATTGGCAGGGGACCGATGAGCAGTTCTTC. Protein product: CASSYWQGTDEQFF.

This chain joins TRBV20-1 and TRBJ1-2; 8 bases are a match to TRBD1. The CDR3 sequence is 14 residues long. With 3 bases clipped from V and 2 bases from J, the junction kept 5 bases outside the gene matches. In germline, CDR1 is DFQATT, CDR2 SNEGSKA (reference sequence). CDR3 amino acids: CSARARTGNYGYTF. The CDR3 DNA is TGCAGTGCTAGGGCTCGGACAGGGAACTATGGCTACACCTTC.

The chain employs TRBV2 and TRBJ2-1; tentative D call: TRBD1 (6 bases). Per germline, CDR1 SNHLY and CDR2 FYNNEI. The V end was cut by 3 bases, the J end by 13 bases, with 22 bases between. This CDR3 is 15 amino acids long. The DNA for the CDR3 is TGTGCCAGCAGTGAGCAGGGGTTGGGACAAGAGACCCAGTTCTTC. It yields the protein CASSEQGLGQETQFF.

V usage is TRBV20-1 and J usage is TRBJ2-3, with D possibly TRBD2 on 6 matching bases. The V and J ends lost 6 bases and 6 bases respectively, with 13 bases between them. Germline V gives CDR1 DFQATT, CDR2 SNEGSKA (reference sequence). This CDR3 is 12 amino acids long. CDR3 protein: CSATGTWDTQYF. The CDR3 DNA follows: TGCAGTGCAACCGGGACTTGGGATACGCAGTATTTT.

This clonotype was found a few times. The rearrangement uses TRBV29-1 and TRBJ2-1, with 9 nucleotides matching TRBD2. The J call is doubtful: the DNA matches TRBJ2-7 better. CDR1 is SQVTM and CDR2 is ANQGSEA in the germline V gene. This CDR3 spans 16 amino acids. The CDR3 DNA follows: TGCAGCGTTGAAGAAGGAGGAGCGGGAGGTTACAATGAGCAGTACTTC. It translates to CSVEEGGAGGYNEQYF.

The rearrangement uses TRBV18 and TRBJ1-2; D not certain. Trimming took 3 bases from V and 1 from J, leaving 15 bases between them. CDR1 is KGHSH and CDR2 is LQKENI in the germline V gene. The CDR3 is 16 residues long. CDR3 DNA: TGTGCCAGCTCACCCGGGCCCCCGAAGGGTAACTATGGCTACACCTTC. It specifies CASSPGPPKGNYGYTF.

Only a few counts were recorded for this clonotype. The V gene is TRBV27, the J gene TRBJ2-1; D possibly corresponds to TRBD2 (5 bases). V was clipped by 8 bases and J by 5 bases, with 16 bases between them. CDR1 and CDR2 (germline): MNHEY, SMNVEV (reference sequence). This CDR3 is built from 14 residues. This CDR3 reads CASLPRGSHNEQFF. The CDR3 DNA reads as TGTGCCAGCCTCCCCCGGGGTTCCCACAATGAGCAGTTCTTC.

V is TRBV9 and J is TRBJ2-5; either TRBD1 or TRBD2 may supply D (5 bases each). Gene TRBJ2-7 matches the end of the DNA better, so the J call may be wrong. The CDR3 extends over 15 amino acids. Germline V gene data show CDR1 as SGDLS and CDR2 as YYNGEE. CDR3 nucleotides: TGTGCCAGCAGCGAGGGGACGCTGGGGAACTCCGAGCAGTACTTC. This codes for CASSEGTLGNSEQYF.

The rearrangement joins TRBV12-3 or TRBV12-4 to TRBJ2-7; 8 bases map to TRBD2. The V segment lost 6 bases and the J segment 2 bases; nucleotides outside the gene matches: 15. The CDR3 is 17 amino acids. CDR3 DNA: TGTGCCAGCAGCGCATACCTGGGGGCGGGGGGAACCTACGAGCAGTACTTC. Encoded protein: CASSAYLGAGGTYEQYF.

The chain combines TRBV28 with TRBJ2-5; D gene ambiguous. The germline V gene encodes CDR1 MDHEN and CDR2 SYDVKM. This CDR3 spans 15 amino acids. Trimming removed 4 bases at V and 11 bases at J, with 23 bases between. The chain's CDR3 is CASSSRLRSNNEQYF. CDR3 coding DNA: TGTGCCAGCAGTTCTCGCCTGAGGAGTAACAATGAGCAGTACTTC.

This clonotype was detected a few times. The chain joins TRBV4-2 to TRBJ2-1; 11 bases match TRBD2. V gave up 0 bases and J gave up 4 bases; unmatched junction bases: 14. Germline V gene data show CDR1 as LGHNA and CDR2 as YNFKEQ. There are 20 residues in the CDR3. This chain's CDR3 is CASSQDASLTSGILYNEQFF. The CDR3 DNA sequence: TGTGCCAGCAGCCAAGATGCATCGTTGACTAGCGGGATACTATACAATGAGCAGTTCTTC.

The J gene is TRBJ2-3, the V gene TRBV28; no reliable D call. This CDR3 is 11 amino acids long. V was pared by 6 bases and J by 7 bases, with 8 bases between. Germline V gene lookup returns CDR1 MDHEN and CDR2 SYDVKM. DNA for the CDR3: TGTGCCAGCAGGCTACAGAATACGCAGTATTTT. The encoded protein is CASRLQNTQYF. Full variable domain (remainder filled in from reference TRBV28 and TRBJ2-3): DVKVTQSSRYLVKRTGEKVFLECVQDMDHENMFWYRQDPGLGLRLIYFSYDVKMKEKGDIPEGYSVSREKKERFSLILESASTNQTSMYLCASRLQNTQYFGPGTRLTVL.

The sample holds one count of this clonotype. The chain has TRBV20-1 and TRBJ1-5; 7 bases line up with TRBD1. In germline, CDR1 is DFQATT, CDR2 SNEGSKA (reference sequence). With V trimmed by 6 bases and J by 3 bases, 5 bases remained unmatched. The CDR3 is made up of 13 amino acids. The CDR3 reads CSAPDRDNQPQHF. CDR3 nucleotide sequence: TGCAGTGCACCTGACAGGGACAATCAGCCCCAGCATTTT.